This passage covers 3 T cell receptor beta chains from one sample sequenced in a study of blood T cell repertoires in COVID-19. Here immunoSEQ multiplex PCR was the method, and the copy in TCRdb shows in-frame clones only, minus some. The table shows approximately 80,000 clones, with about 85% occurring only once. Sequencing was done on a sample of peripheral blood. The source of these receptors is a woman aged 65 to 85 with acute or convalescent COVID-19.

The chain combines TRBV7-9 with TRBJ1-2, with D possibly TRBD1 on 6 matching bases. Germline assignment: CDR1 SEHNR and CDR2 FQNEAQ (reference sequence). This CDR3 region has 13 residues. V was cut by 5 bases and J by 4 bases, with 11 bases left in between. The CDR3 reads CASSNTQGYGYTF. In DNA form, the CDR3 reads TGTGCCAGCAGCAATACACAGGGCTATGGCTACACCTTC.

This chain uses TRBV2 with TRBJ1-2, with 7 bases identical to TRBD1. The CDR3 runs 16 residues. V trimming: 3 bases; J trimming: 6 bases; junction bases outside the gene matches: 13. From germline, CDR1 is SNHLY and CDR2 FYNNEI. The CDR3 nucleotides read TGTGCCAGCAGTGACCGACAGGGATTGGGCCGGCATGGCTACACCTTC. This gives the protein CASSDRQGLGRHGYTF.

This chain uses TRBV28 with TRBJ2-6; D is possibly TRBD1 (5 bases). The CDR3 spans 15 residues. Germline-derived CDR1 and CDR2 are MDHEN and SYDVKM. V was pared by 6 bases and J by 1 base, with 10 bases between. The CDR3 DNA is TGTGCCAGCAGGTTCCAGGGATCTGGGGCCAACGTCCTGACTTTC. Its protein is CASRFQGSGANVLTF.